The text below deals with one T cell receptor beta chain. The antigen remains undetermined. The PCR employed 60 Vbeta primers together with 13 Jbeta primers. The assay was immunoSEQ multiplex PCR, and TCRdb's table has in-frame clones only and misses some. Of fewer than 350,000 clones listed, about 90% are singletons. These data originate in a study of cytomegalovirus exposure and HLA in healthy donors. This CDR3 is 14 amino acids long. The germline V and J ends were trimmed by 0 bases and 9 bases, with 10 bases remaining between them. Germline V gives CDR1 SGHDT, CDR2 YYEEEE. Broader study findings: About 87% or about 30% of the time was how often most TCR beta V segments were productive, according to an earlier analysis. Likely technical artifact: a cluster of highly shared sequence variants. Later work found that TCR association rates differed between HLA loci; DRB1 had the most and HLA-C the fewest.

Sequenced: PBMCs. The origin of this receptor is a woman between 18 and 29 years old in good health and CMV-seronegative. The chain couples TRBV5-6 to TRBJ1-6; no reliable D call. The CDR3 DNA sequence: TGTGCCAGCAGCTTGGGGGCGGGAAGTTCACCCCTCCACTTT. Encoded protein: CASSLGAGSSPLHF.